This TCR beta chain derives from a study of Tregs in tolerant kidney transplant recipients. Across the whole study: Related graft donors supplied nonmyeloablative bone marrow transplants, and mixed chimerism was transient.

Comment on this clone: Its specificity is not known.

General study points: Validation in larger populations is needed because few patients were studied.

The V gene lost 4 bases and the J gene lost 1 base, with 10 bases spanning the gap. Per germline, CDR1 GTSNPN and CDR2 SVGIG (reference sequence). The CDR3 totals 13 residues. TCRdb's copy holds only in-frame clones and misses some; the assay was immunoSEQ multiplex PCR. This sample has tens of thousands of clones, with 95% to 98% found just once. This clonotype was sampled from a human donor who received a combined kidney and bone marrow transplant. The chain joins TRBV30 to TRBJ1-1, with D maybe TRBD1 (6 bases). The sequences come from Tregs from blood, collected before the transplant. The CDR3 DNA reads as TGTGCCTGGATTATGGACAGGAACACTGAAGCTTTCTTT. Its protein product is CAWIMDRNTEAFF. The variable domain in full, with the rest retrieved from reference TRBV30 and TRBJ1-1, is SQTIHQWPATLVQPVGSPLSLECTVEGTSNPNLYWYRQAAGRGLQLLFYSVGIGQISSEVPQNLSASRPQDRQFILSSKKLLLSDSGFYLCAWIMDRNTEAFFGQGTRLTVV.